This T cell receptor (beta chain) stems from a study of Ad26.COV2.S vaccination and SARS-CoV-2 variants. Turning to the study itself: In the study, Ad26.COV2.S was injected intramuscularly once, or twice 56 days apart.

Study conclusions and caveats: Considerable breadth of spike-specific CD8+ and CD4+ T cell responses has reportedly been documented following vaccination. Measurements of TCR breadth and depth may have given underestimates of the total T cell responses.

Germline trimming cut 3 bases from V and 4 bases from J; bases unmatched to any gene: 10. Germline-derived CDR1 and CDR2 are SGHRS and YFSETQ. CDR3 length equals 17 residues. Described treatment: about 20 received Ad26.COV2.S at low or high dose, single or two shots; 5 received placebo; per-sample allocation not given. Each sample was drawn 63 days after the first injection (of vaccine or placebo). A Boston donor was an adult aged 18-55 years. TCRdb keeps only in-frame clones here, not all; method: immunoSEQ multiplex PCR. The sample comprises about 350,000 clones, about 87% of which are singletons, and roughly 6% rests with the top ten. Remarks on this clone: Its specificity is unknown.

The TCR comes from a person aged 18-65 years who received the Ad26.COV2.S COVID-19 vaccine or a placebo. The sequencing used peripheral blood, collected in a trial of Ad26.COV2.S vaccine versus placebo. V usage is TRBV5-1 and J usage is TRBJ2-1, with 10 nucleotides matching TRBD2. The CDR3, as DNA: TGCGCCAGCAGCTCGGGCACCCTAGCGGGAGCTTACAATGAGCAGTTCTTC. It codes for CASSSGTLAGAYNEQFF.